Sequencing of this TCR beta chain was carried out in a study of patients and donors after allogeneic stem cell transplantation. The germline V gene has CDR1 KGHDR and CDR2 SFDVKD. This CDR3 region has 15 residues. The V end was cut by 2 bases, the J end by 4 bases, with 10 bases between. In TCRdb, the RT-PCR reads were re-called with MiXCR into one record per CDR3 protein. The table includes about 160,000 distinct CDR3 sequences, 30% to 45% detected once. This receptor was identified in a human donor who was either an allogeneic HSCT recipient or a stem cell or donor lymphocyte infusion donor (not recorded which). It is not recorded whose cells these are; they may come from a transplant donor. Sequenced sample: blood, either unsorted or a sorted T cell fraction (not recorded which). V usage is TRBV24-1 and J usage is TRBJ2-2; D gene ambiguous. In DNA form, the CDR3 reads TGTGCCACCAGTGATTCGGATCAGTTCACCGGGGAGCTGTTTTTT. As protein: CATSDSDQFTGELFF.